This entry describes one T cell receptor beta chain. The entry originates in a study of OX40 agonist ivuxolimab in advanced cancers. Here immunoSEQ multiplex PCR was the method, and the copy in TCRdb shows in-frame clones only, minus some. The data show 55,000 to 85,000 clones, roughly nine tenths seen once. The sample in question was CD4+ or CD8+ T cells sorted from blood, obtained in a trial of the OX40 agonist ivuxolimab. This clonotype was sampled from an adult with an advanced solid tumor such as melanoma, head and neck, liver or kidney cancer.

This CDR3 is CASSFPEGHDTMNTEAFF. In DNA, the CDR3 is TGTGCCAGCAGTTTCCCAGAGGGACACGACACTATGAACACTGAAGCTTTCTTT. The chain combines TRBV27 with TRBJ1-1; tentatively, D is TRBD1 (6 bases). Trimming left V 3 bases short and J 0 bases short, with 20 bases between. CDR1 and CDR2 (germline): MNHEY, SMNVEV (reference sequence). The CDR3 length is 18 residues.